This T cell receptor beta chain stems from a study of control samples from healthy donors and cancer patients. Produced via immunoSEQ multiplex PCR; TCRdb's table is partial and in-frame only. The repertoire holds about 160,000 clones, with approximately 90% as singletons. The length of the CDR3 is 13 residues. Per germline, CDR1 MNHEY and CDR2 SVGAGI. This chain joins TRBV6-5 and TRBJ2-3; 8 nucleotides line up with TRBD2. The sequenced sample was blood. The TCR was taken from a young woman in good health. The CDR3 sequence is CAAAGDRTDTQYF. Written as DNA, the CDR3 is TGTGCAGCAGCGGGAGACCGAACAGATACGCAGTATTTT.